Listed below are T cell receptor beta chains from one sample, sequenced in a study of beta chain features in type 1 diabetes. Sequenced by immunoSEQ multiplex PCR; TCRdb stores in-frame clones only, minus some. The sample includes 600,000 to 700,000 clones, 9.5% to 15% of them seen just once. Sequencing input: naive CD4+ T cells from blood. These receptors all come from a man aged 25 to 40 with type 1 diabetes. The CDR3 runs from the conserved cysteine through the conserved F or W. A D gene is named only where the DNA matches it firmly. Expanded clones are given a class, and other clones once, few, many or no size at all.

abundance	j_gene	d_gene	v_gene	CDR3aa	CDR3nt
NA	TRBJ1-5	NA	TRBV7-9	CASSPLQGPNQPQHF	TGTGCCAGCAGCCCTCTGCAAGGGCCCAATCAGCCCCAGCATTTT
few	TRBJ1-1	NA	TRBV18	CASSPGLTNTEAFF	TGTGCCAGCTCTCCGGGACTCACGAACACTGAAGCTTTCTTT
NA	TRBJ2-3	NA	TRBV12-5	CASGLVLVGHPPDTQYF	TGTGCTAGTGGTTTGGTTTTAGTTGGCCACCCCCCAGATACGCAGTATTTT
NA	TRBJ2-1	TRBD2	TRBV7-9	CASSSSGGHNEQFF	TGTGCCAGCTCATCGAGCGGGGGCCACAATGAGCAGTTCTTC
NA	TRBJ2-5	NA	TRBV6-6	CASSYRGSYQETQYF	TGTGCCAGCAGTTACAGGGGGTCGTACCAAGAGACCCAGTACTTC
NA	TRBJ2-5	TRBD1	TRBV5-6	CASSPSSGTGGGGTQYF	TGTGCCAGCAGCCCCTCCTCTGGGACAGGGGGCGGGGGGACCCAGTACTTC
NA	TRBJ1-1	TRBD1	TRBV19	CASSSDRGGNTEAFF	TGTGCCAGTAGTTCTGACAGGGGGGGAAACACTGAAGCTTTCTTT
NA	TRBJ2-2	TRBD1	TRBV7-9	CASISGRTGDTGELFF	TGTGCCAGCATCTCCGGCCGGACAGGGGATACCGGGGAGCTGTTTTTT
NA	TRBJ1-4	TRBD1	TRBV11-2	CASRLRGQGYEKLFF	TGTGCCAGCAGGCTCCGGGGACAGGGGTATGAAAAACTGTTTTTT
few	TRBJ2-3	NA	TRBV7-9	CASSLGGPTDTQYF	TGTGCCAGCAGCTTGGGCGGACCCACAGATACGCAGTATTTT
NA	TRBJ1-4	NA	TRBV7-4	CASSSEWMRVATNEKLFF	TGTGCCAGCAGCTCAGAATGGATGCGTGTTGCAACTAATGAAAAACTGTTTTTT
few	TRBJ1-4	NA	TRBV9	CASSPGLIEKLFF	TGTGCCAGCAGCCCGGGACTGATAGAAAAACTGTTTTTT
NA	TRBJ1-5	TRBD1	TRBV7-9	CASSSSGTGVSQPQHF	TGTGCCAGCAGTTCTTCCGGGACAGGGGTGAGTCAGCCCCAGCATTTT
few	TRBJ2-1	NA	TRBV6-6	CASSYVEGFEQFF	TGTGCCAGCAGTTACGTGGAGGGGTTTGAGCAGTTCTTC
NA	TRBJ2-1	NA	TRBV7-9	CASSLTRDEQFF	TGTGCCAGCAGCTTGACTAGAGATGAGCAGTTCTTC
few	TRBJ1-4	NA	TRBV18	CASSHLEGQGGHEKLFF	TGTGCCAGCTCTCATCTGGAAGGGCAGGGTGGCCATGAAAAACTGTTTTTT
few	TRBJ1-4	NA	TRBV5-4	CAITRGQEGEKLFF	TGTGCCATCACAAGGGGACAAGAAGGTGAAAAACTGTTTTTT
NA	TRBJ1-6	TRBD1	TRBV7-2	CASSLATGGFDSPLHF	TGTGCCAGCAGCTTAGCGACAGGGGGCTTTGACTCACCCCTCCACTTT
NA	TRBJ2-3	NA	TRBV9	CASSVGRGVDTQYF	TGTGCCAGCAGCGTAGGGCGGGGAGTTGATACGCAGTATTTT
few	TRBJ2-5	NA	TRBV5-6	CASSNPTGTETQYF	TGTGCCAGCAGCAACCCAACAGGGACGGAGACCCAGTACTTC
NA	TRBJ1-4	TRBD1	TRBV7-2	CASSLGQGGKLFF	TGTGCCAGCAGCTTGGGACAGGGGGGAAAACTGTTTTTT
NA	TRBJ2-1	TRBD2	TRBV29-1	CSVESGTSSYNEQFF	TGCAGCGTTGAGTCCGGGACTAGCTCCTACAATGAGCAGTTCTTC
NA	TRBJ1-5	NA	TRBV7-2	CASSPVGAGQPQHF	TGTGCCAGCAGCCCCGTAGGGGCAGGTCAGCCCCAGCATTTT
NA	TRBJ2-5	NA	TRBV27	CASSLSPRQTQYF	TGTGCCAGCAGTTTATCGCCCAGGCAGACCCAGTACTTC
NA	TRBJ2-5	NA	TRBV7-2	CASSFNDYQETQYF	TGTGCCAGCAGCTTCAACGACTACCAAGAGACCCAGTACTTC
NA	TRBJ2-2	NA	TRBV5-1	CASSLDVNIGELFF	TGCGCCAGCAGCTTGGACGTCAATATCGGGGAGCTGTTTTTT
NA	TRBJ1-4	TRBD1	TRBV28	CASRSQGEYEGKLFF	TGTGCCAGCAGATCACAGGGGGAGTATGAAGGAAAACTGTTTTTT
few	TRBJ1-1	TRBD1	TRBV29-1	CSVEDRRVQGGRLNTEAFF	TGCAGCGTTGAAGATAGGAGGGTCCAGGGGGGTCGACTGAACACTGAAGCTTTCTTT
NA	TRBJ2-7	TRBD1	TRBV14	CASSPTRDRRPYEQYF	TGTGCCAGCAGCCCCACCCGGGACAGGCGACCCTACGAGCAGTACTTC
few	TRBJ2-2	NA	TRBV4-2	CASSQDLAGPRTGELFF	TGTGCCAGCAGCCAAGATTTGGCGGGGCCCAGGACCGGGGAGCTGTTTTTT
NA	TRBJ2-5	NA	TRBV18	CASSPSGETQYF	TGTGCCAGCTCACCGTCGGGTGAGACCCAGTACTTC
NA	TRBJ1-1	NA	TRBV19	CASSFEDRFREAFF	TGTGCCAGTAGTTTCGAAGATCGGTTTAGGGAAGCTTTCTTT
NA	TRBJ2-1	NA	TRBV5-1	CASSLAPQGGSYNEQFF	TGCGCCAGCAGCTTGGCCCCACAGGGAGGCTCCTACAATGAGCAGTTCTTC
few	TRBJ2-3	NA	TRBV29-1	CSSAGISLSTDTQYF	TGCAGCTCGGCGGGTATATCTCTTAGCACAGATACGCAGTATTTT
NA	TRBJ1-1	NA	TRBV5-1	CASSSGIDSEAFF	TGCGCCAGCAGCTCCGGGATCGACTCTGAAGCTTTCTTT
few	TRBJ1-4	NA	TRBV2	CASSEALMGKLFF	TGTGCCAGCAGTGAAGCGCTAATGGGGAAACTGTTTTTT
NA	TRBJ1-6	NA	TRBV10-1	CASSPDRRNSPLHF	TGCGCCAGCAGCCCCGACAGGAGAAATTCACCCCTCCACTTT
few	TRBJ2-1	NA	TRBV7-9	CASSLYPSYNEQFF	TGTGCCAGCAGCTTATACCCCTCCTACAATGAGCAGTTCTTC
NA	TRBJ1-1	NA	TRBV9	CASSGQAVNTEAFF	TGTGCCAGCAGCGGACAAGCAGTGAACACTGAAGCTTTCTTT
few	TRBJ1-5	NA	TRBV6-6	CASSYGVEQPQHF	TGTGCCAGCAGTTACGGGGTAGAACAGCCCCAGCATTTT
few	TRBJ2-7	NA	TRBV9	CASSPRSASVYEQYF	TGTGCCAGCAGCCCCCGCAGCGCTTCAGTGTACGAGCAGTACTTC
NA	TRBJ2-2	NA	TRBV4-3	CASSQETSNTGELFF	TGCGCCAGCAGCCAAGAGACATCGAACACCGGGGAGCTGTTTTTT
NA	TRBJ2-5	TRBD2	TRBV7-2	CASSPGLARETQYF	TGTGCCAGCAGCCCAGGACTAGCGCGAGAGACCCAGTACTTC
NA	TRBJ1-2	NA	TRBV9	CASSRDYGYTF	TGTGCCAGCTCGAGAGACTATGGCTACACCTTC
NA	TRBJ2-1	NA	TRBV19	CASNNGVLGNEQFF	TGTGCCAGTAATAATGGAGTCCTGGGCAATGAGCAGTTCTTC
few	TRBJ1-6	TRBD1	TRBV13	CASSTGQGGSPLHF	TGTGCCAGCAGCACGGGACAGGGAGGTTCACCCCTCCACTTT
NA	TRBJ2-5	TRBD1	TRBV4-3	CASSQDFRGHPGTQYF	TGCGCCAGCAGCCAAGATTTTAGGGGGCATCCGGGGACCCAGTACTTC
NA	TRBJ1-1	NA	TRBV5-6	CASSYRPNTEAFF	TGTGCCAGCAGTTACCGGCCGAACACTGAAGCTTTCTTT